This record covers a single TCR beta chain. Its antigen is currently unknown. Data came from immunoSEQ multiplex PCR; TCRdb stores just in-frame clones and leaves some out. The sample records around 100,000 clones, more than 90% being singletons. This entry is derived from a study of siplizumab effects on memory and regulatory T cells. Study results and limitations: Proliferating clones, CD4+ or CD8+, lacked an assignable naive or memory phenotype in roughly 75-97% of cases. Only a minor fraction of alloreactive clones mapped to unstimulated subsets. Siplizumab produced a significant drop in alloreactive sequences attributable to unstimulated CD4+ memory cells.

The CDR3 has 14 residues. V was cut by 3 bases and J by 1 base, with 9 bases left in between. The V gene's germline CDR1 is KGHSH and CDR2 LQKENI. The sequence came from a human donor in good health. Material for sequencing was CD4+ T cells sorted from blood. The chain has TRBV18 and TRBJ1-1; D not resolved. The CDR3 DNA sequence: TGTGCCAGCTCACCGGAAGGTGCGAACACTGAAGCTTTCTTT. Translation: CASSPEGANTEAFF.